This T cell receptor (beta chain) was retrieved from a study of blood T cell repertoires in COVID-19. Overall study: COVID-19 samples collected from the United States, Italy and Spain covered acute and convalescent phases.

Here immunoSEQ multiplex PCR was the method, and the copy in TCRdb shows in-frame clones only, minus some. The table has about 140,000 clones, 86% seen once. J gave up 1 base and V 7 bases, and 1 base lay outside the gene matches. The CDR3 has 12 residues. Germline-derived CDR1 and CDR2 are SEHNR and FQNEAQ (reference sequence). The rearrangement joins TRBV7-9 to TRBJ2-7; 7 bases are shared with TRBD2. This receptor was identified in a woman aged 55-70 years with acute or convalescent COVID-19. The sequenced sample was peripheral blood. The CDR3 DNA reads TGTGCCAGCACGGGAGGATCCTACGAGCAGTACTTC. Protein sequence: CASTGGSYEQYF.